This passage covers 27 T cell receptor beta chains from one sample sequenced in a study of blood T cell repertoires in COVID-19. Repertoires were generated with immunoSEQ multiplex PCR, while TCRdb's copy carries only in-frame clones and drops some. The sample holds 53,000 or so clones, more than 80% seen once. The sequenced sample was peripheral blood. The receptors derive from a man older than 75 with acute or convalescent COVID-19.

The CDR3 here is CASSLVGSNQPQHF. In DNA, the CDR3 is TGTGCCAGCAGCTTGGTCGGTAGCAATCAGCCCCAGCATTTT. The chain links TRBV5-5 to TRBJ1-5; no clear D. The CDR3 spans 14 residues. In germline, CDR1 is SGHKS, CDR2 YYEKEE (reference sequence). V shed 0 bases and J shed 0 bases, with 4 bases lying between them.

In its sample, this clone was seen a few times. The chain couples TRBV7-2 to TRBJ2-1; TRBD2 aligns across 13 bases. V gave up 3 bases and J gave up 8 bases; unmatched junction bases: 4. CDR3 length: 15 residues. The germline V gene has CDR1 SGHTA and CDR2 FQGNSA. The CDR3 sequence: CASSFSTSGGYEQFF. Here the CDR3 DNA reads TGTGCCAGCAGCTTTTCGACTAGCGGGGGGTATGAGCAGTTCTTC.

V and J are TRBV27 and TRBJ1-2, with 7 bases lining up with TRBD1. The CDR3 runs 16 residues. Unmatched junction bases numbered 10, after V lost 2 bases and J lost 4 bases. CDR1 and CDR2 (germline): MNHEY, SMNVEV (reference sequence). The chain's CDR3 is CASSLRQNRGLYGYTF. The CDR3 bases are TGTGCCAGCAGTTTACGTCAGAACAGGGGACTCTATGGCTACACCTTC.

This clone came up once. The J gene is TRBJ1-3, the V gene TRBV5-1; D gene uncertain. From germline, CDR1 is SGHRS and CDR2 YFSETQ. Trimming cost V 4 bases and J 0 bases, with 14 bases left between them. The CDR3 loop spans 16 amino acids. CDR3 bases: TGCGCCAGCAGCCCAAAGACTGTTAACTCTGGAAACACCATATATTTT. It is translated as CASSPKTVNSGNTIYF.

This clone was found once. CDR3 protein: CASSLSRVSRNEQFF. The CDR3 region has the DNA TGTGCCAGCAGTTTAAGCAGGGTTTCAAGGAATGAGCAGTTCTTC. This sequence joins TRBV27 and TRBJ2-1, with D possibly matching TRBD1 (5 bases). V was cut by 2 bases and J by 7 bases, with 15 bases left in between. The CDR3 spans 15 residues. CDR1 and CDR2 from the germline V gene are MNHEY and SMNVEV (reference sequence).

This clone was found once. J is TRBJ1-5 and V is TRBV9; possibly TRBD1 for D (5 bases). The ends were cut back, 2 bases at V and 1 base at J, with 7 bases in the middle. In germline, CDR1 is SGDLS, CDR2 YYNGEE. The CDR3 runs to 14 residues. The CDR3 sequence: CASSVTESNQPQHF. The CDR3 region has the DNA TGTGCCAGCAGCGTGACAGAGAGCAATCAGCCCCAGCATTTT.

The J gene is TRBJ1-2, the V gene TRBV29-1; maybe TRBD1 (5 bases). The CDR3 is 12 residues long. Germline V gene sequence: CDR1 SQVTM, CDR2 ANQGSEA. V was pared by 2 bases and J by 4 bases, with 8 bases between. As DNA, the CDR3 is TGCAGCGTTGAAAGCAGGGCCTATGGCTACACCTTC. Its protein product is CSVESRAYGYTF.

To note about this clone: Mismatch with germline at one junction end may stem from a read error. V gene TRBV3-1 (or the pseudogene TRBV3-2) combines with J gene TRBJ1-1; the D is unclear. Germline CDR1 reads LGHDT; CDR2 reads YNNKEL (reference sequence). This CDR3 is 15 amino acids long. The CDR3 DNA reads TGTGCCGGCAGCCAAGGGTGGTTCGCGGGCACTGAAGCTTTCTTT. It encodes CAGSQGWFAGTEAFF.

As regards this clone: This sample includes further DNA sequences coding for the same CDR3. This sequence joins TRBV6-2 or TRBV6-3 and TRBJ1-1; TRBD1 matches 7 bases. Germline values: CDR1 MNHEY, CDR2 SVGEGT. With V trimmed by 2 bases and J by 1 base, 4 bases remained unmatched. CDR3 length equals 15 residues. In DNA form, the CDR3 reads TGTGCCAGCAGTTACGGGACAGTTGAGAACACTGAAGCTTTCTTT. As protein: CASSYGTVENTEAFF.

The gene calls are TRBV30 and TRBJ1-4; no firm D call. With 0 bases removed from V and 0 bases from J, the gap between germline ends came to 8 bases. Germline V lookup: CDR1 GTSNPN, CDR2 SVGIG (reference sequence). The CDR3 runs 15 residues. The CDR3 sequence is CAWSVLPTTNEKLFF. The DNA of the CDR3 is TGTGCCTGGAGTGTACTTCCTACAACTAATGAAAAACTGTTTTTT.

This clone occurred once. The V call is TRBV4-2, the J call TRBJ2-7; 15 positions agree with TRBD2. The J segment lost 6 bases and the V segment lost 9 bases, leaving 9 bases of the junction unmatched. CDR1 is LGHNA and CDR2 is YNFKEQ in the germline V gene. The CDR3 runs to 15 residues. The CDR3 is CASSTGTSGGREQYF. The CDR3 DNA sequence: TGTGCCAGTTCGACCGGGACTAGCGGGGGGCGCGAGCAGTACTTC.

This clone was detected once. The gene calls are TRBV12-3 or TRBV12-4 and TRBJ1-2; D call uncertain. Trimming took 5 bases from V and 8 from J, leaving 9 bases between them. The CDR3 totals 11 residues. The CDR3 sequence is CASSHRYGYTF. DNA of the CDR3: TGTGCCAGCAGTCACCGGTACGGCTACACCTTC.

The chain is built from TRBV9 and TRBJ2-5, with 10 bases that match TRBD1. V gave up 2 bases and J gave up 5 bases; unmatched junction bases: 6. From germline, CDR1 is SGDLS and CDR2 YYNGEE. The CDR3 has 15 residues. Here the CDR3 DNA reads TGTGCCAGCAGCGTCGGACAGGGGGTATACGAGACCCAGTACTTC. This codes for CASSVGQGVYETQYF.

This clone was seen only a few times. The CDR3 here is CASSPTPPTVRNTIYF. CDR3 in DNA: TGTGCCAGCAGTCCCACCCCCCCGACAGTTAGAAACACCATATATTTT. The chain is built from TRBV27 and TRBJ1-3; D possibly corresponds to TRBD1 (5 bases). The CDR3 has 16 residues. Deletions cut 5 bases from V and 5 bases from J, with 19 bases between. Germline values: CDR1 MNHEY, CDR2 SMNVEV (reference sequence).

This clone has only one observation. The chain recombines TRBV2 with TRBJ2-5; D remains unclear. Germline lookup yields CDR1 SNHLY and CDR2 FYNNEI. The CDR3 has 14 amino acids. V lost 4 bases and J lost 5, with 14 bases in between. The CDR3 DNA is TGTGCCAGCAGTGTAGGTAGCCCGAGGGAGACCCAGTACTTC. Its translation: CASSVGSPRETQYF.

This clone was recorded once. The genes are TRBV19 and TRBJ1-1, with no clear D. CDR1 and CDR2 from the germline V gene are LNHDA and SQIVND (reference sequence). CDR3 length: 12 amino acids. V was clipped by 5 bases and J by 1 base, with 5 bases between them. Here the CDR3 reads CASSSGNTEAFF. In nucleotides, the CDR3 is TGTGCCAGTAGTTCGGGGAACACTGAAGCTTTCTTT. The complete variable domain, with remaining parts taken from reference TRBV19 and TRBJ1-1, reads DGGITQSPKYLFRKEGQNVTLSCEQNLNHDAMYWYRQDPGQGLRLIYYSQIVNDFQKGDIAEGYSVSREKKESFPLTVTSAQKNPTAFYLCASSSGNTEAFFGQGTRLTVV.

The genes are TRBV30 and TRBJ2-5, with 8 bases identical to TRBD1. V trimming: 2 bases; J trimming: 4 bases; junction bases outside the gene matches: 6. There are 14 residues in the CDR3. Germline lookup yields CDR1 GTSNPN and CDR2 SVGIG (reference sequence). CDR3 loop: CAWSPGTGGETQYF. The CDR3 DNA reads TGTGCCTGGAGTCCCGGGACAGGAGGAGAGACCCAGTACTTC.

The chain's CDR3 is CASSYAPGQGVLGNQPQHF. CDR3 coding DNA: TGTGCCAGCAGTTACGCCCCCGGACAGGGAGTTTTAGGCAATCAGCCCCAGCATTTT. The V call is TRBV6-2 or TRBV6-3, the J call TRBJ1-5; 8 positions match TRBD1. Germline V gene data show CDR1 as MNHEY and CDR2 as SVGEGT. V was clipped by 2 bases and J by 2 bases; unmatched bases: 14. The CDR3 is made up of 19 amino acids.

This CDR3 reads CASGLGDRGGQPQHF. In DNA, the CDR3 is TGTGCTAGTGGTTTGGGCGACAGGGGAGGCCAGCCCCAGCATTTT. The J gene is TRBJ1-5, the V gene TRBV12-5; 8 nucleotides match TRBD1. In germline, CDR1 is LGHNT, CDR2 FRNRAP. The CDR3 has 15 amino acids. V lost 1 base and J lost 7; bases outside the gene matches: 6.

CDR3 in amino acids: CASSWGPRRDYGYTF. The CDR3 DNA follows: TGTGCCAGCAGTTGGGGCCCTCGCCGGGACTATGGCTACACCTTC. The genes are TRBV6-5 and TRBJ1-2; possible D gene TRBD1, 5 bases. CDR1 is MNHEY and CDR2 is SVGAGI in the germline V gene. The CDR3 length is 15 residues. V lost 4 bases to trimming and J lost 3 bases, with 15 bases between them.

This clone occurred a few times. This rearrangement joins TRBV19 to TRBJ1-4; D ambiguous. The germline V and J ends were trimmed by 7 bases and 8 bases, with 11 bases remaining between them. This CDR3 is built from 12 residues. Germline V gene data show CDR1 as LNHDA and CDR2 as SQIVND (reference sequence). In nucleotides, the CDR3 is TGTGCCAGTACCCGACGGGGAGAAAAACTGTTTTTT. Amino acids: CASTRRGEKLFF.

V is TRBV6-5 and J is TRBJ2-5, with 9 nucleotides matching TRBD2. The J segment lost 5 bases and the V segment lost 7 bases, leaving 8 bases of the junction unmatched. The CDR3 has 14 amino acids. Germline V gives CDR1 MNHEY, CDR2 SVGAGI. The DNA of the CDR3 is TGTGCCAGCATCCGCGGGGGGGCCCGGGAGACCCAGTACTTC. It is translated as CASIRGGARETQYF.

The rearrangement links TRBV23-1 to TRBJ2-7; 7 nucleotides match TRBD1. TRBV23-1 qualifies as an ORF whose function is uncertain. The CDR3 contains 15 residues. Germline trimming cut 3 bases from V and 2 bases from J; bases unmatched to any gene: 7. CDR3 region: CASSHFPGQTYEQYF. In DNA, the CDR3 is TGCGCCAGCAGTCACTTTCCGGGACAGACCTACGAGCAGTACTTC.

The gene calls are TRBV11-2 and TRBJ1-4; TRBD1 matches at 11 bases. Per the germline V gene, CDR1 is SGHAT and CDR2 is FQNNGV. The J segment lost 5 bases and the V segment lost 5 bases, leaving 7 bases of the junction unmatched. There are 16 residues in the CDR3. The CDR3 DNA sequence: TGTGCCAGCAGCCAGGACAGGGGGCGATTAAATGAAAAACTGTTTTTT. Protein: CASSQDRGRLNEKLFF.

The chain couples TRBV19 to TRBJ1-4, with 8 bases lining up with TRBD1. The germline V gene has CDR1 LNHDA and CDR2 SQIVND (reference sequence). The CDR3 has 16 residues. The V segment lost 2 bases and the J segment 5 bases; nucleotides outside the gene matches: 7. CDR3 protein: CASSIRETGGNEKLFF. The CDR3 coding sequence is TGTGCCAGTAGTATAAGGGAAACAGGGGGAAATGAAAAACTGTTTTTT.

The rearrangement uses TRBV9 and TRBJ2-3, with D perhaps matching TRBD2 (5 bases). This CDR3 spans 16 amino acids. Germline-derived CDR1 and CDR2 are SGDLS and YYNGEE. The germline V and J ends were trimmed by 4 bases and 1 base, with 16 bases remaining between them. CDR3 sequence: CASSSSTGSRTDTQYF. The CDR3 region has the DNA TGTGCCAGCAGCTCGTCGACGGGGTCCCGCACAGATACGCAGTATTTT.

CDR3 amino acids: CATKGQGIQPQHF. As DNA, the CDR3 is TGTGCCACCAAGGGACAGGGGATTCAGCCCCAGCATTTT. The chain couples TRBV19 to TRBJ1-5; TRBD1 matches at 10 bases. Germline assignment: CDR1 LNHDA and CDR2 SQIVND (reference sequence). The V gene end was trimmed by 10 bases and the J gene end by 6 bases; junction bases not matched to a gene: 6. The CDR3 runs to 13 residues.